This T cell receptor (beta chain) emerged from a study of blood T cell repertoires in COVID-19. Study context: Samples came from the United States, Italy and Spain, spanning acute and convalescent COVID-19. In each case, the material was cDNA or gDNA derived from T cells, B-cell-depleted T cells, or PBMCs.

The J segment lost 2 bases and the V segment lost 6 bases, leaving 3 bases of the junction unmatched. The CDR3 has 14 amino acids. Looked up from germline, CDR1 is MDHEN and CDR2 is SYDVKM. Authors' processing steps: Quantification of nucleated cells was approximated via reference gene primer amplification. Measured with immunoSEQ multiplex PCR; TCRdb has only the in-frame clones, and not every one. V and J calls and clone size are given by that table; D and trimming were obtained from the DNA. The repertoire holds about 220,000 clones, with 80% to 85% as singletons. The sequence came from a woman in her twenties or thirties who had recovered from COVID-19. The chain joins TRBV28 to TRBJ1-4, with 7 bases fitting TRBD1. Material: peripheral blood. The CDR3 DNA reads TGTGCCAGCAGACCGGGACAGACTAATGAAAAACTGTTTTTT. Protein: CASRPGQTNEKLFF. Filled out from reference TRBV28 and TRBJ1-4, the complete variable domain reads DVKVTQSSRYLVKRTGEKVFLECVQDMDHENMFWYRQDPGLGLRLIYFSYDVKMKEKGDIPEGYSVSREKKERFSLILESASTNQTSMYLCASRPGQTNEKLFFGSGTQLSVL.